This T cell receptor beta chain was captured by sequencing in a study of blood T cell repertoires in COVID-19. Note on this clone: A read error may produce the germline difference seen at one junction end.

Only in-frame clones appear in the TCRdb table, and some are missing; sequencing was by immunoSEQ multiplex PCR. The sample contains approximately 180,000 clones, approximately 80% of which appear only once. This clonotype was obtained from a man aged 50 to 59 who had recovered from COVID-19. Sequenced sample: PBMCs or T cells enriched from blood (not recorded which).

The CDR3 DNA sequence: TGTGCCAGCAGACAAGCGGGACAGGGTAACTACGAGCAGTACTTC. Amino acids: CASRQAGQGNYEQYF. The V and J genes are TRBV14 and TRBJ2-7; 9 nucleotides agree with TRBD1. Per the germline V gene, CDR1 is SGHDN and CDR2 is FVKESK. This CDR3 contains 15 residues. The whole variable domain, remainder taken from reference TRBV14 and TRBJ2-7, is EAGVTQFPSHSVIEKGQTVTLRCDPISGHDNLYWYRRVMGKEIKFLLHFVKESKQDESGMPNNRFLAERTGGTYSTLKVQPAELEDSGVYFCASRQAGQGNYEQYFGPGTRLTVT.